This entry lists 20 T cell receptor beta chains sequenced from one sample in a study of OX40 agonist ivuxolimab in advanced cancers. Generated by immunoSEQ multiplex PCR, the TCRdb table keeps only in-frame clones and is missing some. Of 35,000 or so clones listed, roughly 80% are singletons. The source was CD4+ or CD8+ T cells sorted from blood, collected in a trial of the OX40 agonist ivuxolimab. The receptor source for this set is an adult with an advanced solid tumor such as melanoma, head and neck, liver or kidney cancer.

The chain is built from TRBV9 and TRBJ2-1, with D unresolved. Germline V gives CDR1 SGDLS, CDR2 YYNGEE. This CDR3 has 12 amino acids. Deletions cut 0 bases from V and 9 bases from J, with 7 bases between. The CDR3: CASSVAVGEQFF. The CDR3 DNA follows: TGTGCCAGCAGCGTAGCGGTGGGTGAGCAGTTCTTC.

J is TRBJ2-1 and V is TRBV29-1, with 9 bases identical to TRBD1. In germline, CDR1 is SQVTM, CDR2 ANQGSEA. The CDR3 is made up of 13 amino acids. Here the CDR3 DNA reads TGCAGTCATACAGGGGGCCTTTACAATGAGCAGTTCTTC. Protein product: CSHTGGLYNEQFF.

To note about this clone: Other nucleotide sequences from this sample produce the same CDR3. The chain combines TRBV7-3 with TRBJ2-2, with no clear D. V was cut by 3 bases and J by 2 bases, with 4 bases left in between. Germline CDR1 reads SGHTA; CDR2 reads FQGTGA. The CDR3 covers 13 residues. The CDR3 DNA follows: TGTGCCAGCAGCTTGACCAACACCGGGGAGCTGTTTTTT. Its translation: CASSLTNTGELFF.

This clone occurred a few times. The rearrangement joins TRBV5-1 to TRBJ1-4; D unresolved. CDR3 length equals 15 residues. CDR1 and CDR2 (germline): SGHRS, YFSETQ. V lost 5 bases and J 4 bases, leaving 15 bases between the germline ends. The chain's CDR3 is CASRRDGGFNEKLFF. Written as DNA, the CDR3 is TGCGCCAGCAGAAGGGATGGAGGTTTTAATGAAAAACTGTTTTTT.

The chain has TRBV5-6 and TRBJ1-1; D is unclear. Trimming cost V 0 bases and J 7 bases, with 10 bases left between them. The CDR3 loop spans 13 amino acids. CDR1 and CDR2 from the germline V gene are SGHDT and YYEEEE. The DNA for the CDR3 is TGTGCCAGCAGCTTGGTGGCGAGGAGTGAAGCTTTCTTT. Protein: CASSLVARSEAFF.

This sequence joins TRBV5-3 and TRBJ1-6, with 10 bases matching TRBD1. TRBV5-3 counts as an open reading frame of uncertain function. The length of the CDR3 is 19 residues. V dropped 2 bases and J dropped 4; count of bases not matched to a gene: 12. The CDR3: CARSFGQGEVDWYNSPLHF. The CDR3 DNA sequence: TGTGCCAGAAGCTTCGGACAGGGGGAGGTGGATTGGTATAATTCACCCCTCCACTTT.

J is TRBJ1-4 and V is TRBV7-3; D is ambiguous. The CDR3 totals 16 residues. V shed 2 bases and J shed 2 bases, with 12 bases lying between them. The V gene's germline CDR1 is SGHTA and CDR2 FQGTGA. CDR3 coding DNA: TGTGCCAGCAGCTTAGCTAAGGGTCGCACTAATGAAAAACTGTTTTTT. This encodes CASSLAKGRTNEKLFF. Looking up the rest from reference TRBV7-3 and TRBJ1-4 gives the full variable domain: GAGVSQTPSNKVTEKGKYVELRCDPISGHTALYWYRQSLGQGPEFLIYFQGTGAADDSGLPNDRFFAVRPEGSVSTLKIQRTERGDSAVYLCASSLAKGRTNEKLFFGSGTQLSVL.

This clone was seen just once. The V gene is TRBV5-5, the J gene TRBJ1-4, with D maybe TRBD1 (5 bases). Trimming left V 7 bases short and J 10 bases short, with 23 bases between. Per the germline V gene, CDR1 is SGHKS and CDR2 is YYEKEE (reference sequence). There are 15 residues in the CDR3. The CDR3 DNA reads as TGTGCCAGCGCGGAGGGAGGGGCGCGATGGGGAAAACTGTTTTTT. As protein: CASAEGGARWGKLFF.

V is TRBV11-3 and J is TRBJ2-7; a weak D match, TRBD2 (6 bases). Germline CDR1 SGHNT, CDR2 YENEEA. The CDR3 extends over 15 amino acids. The V gene lost 5 bases and the J gene lost 2 bases, with 16 bases spanning the gap. The CDR3 here is CASSPTGVEPYEQYF. The CDR3 bases are TGTGCCAGCAGCCCGACGGGAGTGGAGCCCTACGAGCAGTACTTC.

This chain uses TRBV27 with TRBJ1-5; 8 bases line up with TRBD1. Looked up from germline, CDR1 is MNHEY and CDR2 is SMNVEV (reference sequence). The CDR3 totals 16 residues. After removal of 3 bases from V and 1 base from J, the junction contained 5 bases not matched to a gene. CDR3 bases: TGTGCCAGCAGTTTCACAGGGGGAACGAGCAATCAGCCCCAGCATTTT. It specifies CASSFTGGTSNQPQHF.

CDR3 sequence: CASSLFDGSYGYTF. CDR3 sequence (DNA): TGTGCCAGCAGCCTATTTGACGGCTCCTATGGCTACACCTTC. The rearrangement uses TRBV27 and TRBJ1-2; no reliable D call. Trimming removed 6 bases at V and 4 bases at J, with 15 bases between. CDR1 and CDR2 (germline): MNHEY, SMNVEV (reference sequence). The CDR3 has 14 residues.

V gene TRBV7-9 combines with J gene TRBJ1-6, with TRBD1 matching over 11 bases. Germline trimming cut 8 bases from V and 9 bases from J; bases unmatched to any gene: 9. From germline, CDR1 is SEHNR and CDR2 FQNEAQ (reference sequence). This CDR3 has 15 residues. The CDR3 is CASARTGGGLSPLHF. For the CDR3, the DNA is TGTGCCAGCGCCCGGACAGGGGGCGGACTTTCACCCCTCCACTTT.

The chain joins TRBV6-5 to TRBJ1-5; possible D gene TRBD1, 6 bases. Per the germline V gene, CDR1 is MNHEY and CDR2 is SVGAGI. V was cut by 5 bases and J by 4 bases, with 12 bases left in between. CDR3 size: 14 residues. The DNA for the CDR3 is TGTGCCAGCAGTACAACAGGGACTAATCAGCCCCAGCATTTT. This gives the protein CASSTTGTNQPQHF.

The V gene is TRBV6-5, the J gene TRBJ1-6, with D perhaps matching TRBD1 (6 bases). Trimming removed 0 bases from V and 11 bases from J, with 14 bases in between. From germline, CDR1 is MNHEY and CDR2 SVGAGI. There are 15 residues in the CDR3. CDR3 amino acids: CASSYSNTGRTPLHF. In DNA, the CDR3 is TGTGCCAGCAGTTACTCGAATACAGGGCGGACACCCCTCCACTTT.

The V gene is TRBV7-3, the J gene TRBJ2-5; D not resolved. This CDR3 contains 13 residues. V was shortened by 5 bases and J by 2 bases, with 9 bases between the two germline ends. The germline gives CDR1 SGHTA, CDR2 FQGTGA. The CDR3 DNA is TGTGCCAGCAGCCAAACACCTCAAGAGACCCAGTACTTC. It codes for CASSQTPQETQYF.

This clone was counted once. V is TRBV7-6 and J is TRBJ2-2, with D tentatively TRBD2 (5 bases). Germline-derived CDR1 and CDR2 are SGHVS and FNYEAQ. V lost 6 bases to trimming and J lost 7 bases, with 15 bases between them. The CDR3 is made up of 14 amino acids. In DNA, the CDR3 is TGTGCCAGCAGAGGCAGTAGCGCTCACGGGGAGCTGTTTTTT. It encodes CASRGSSAHGELFF.

The chain recombines TRBV29-1 with TRBJ2-4, with 7 nucleotides matching TRBD1. The germline gives CDR1 SQVTM, CDR2 ANQGSEA. V dropped 8 bases and J dropped 8; count of bases not matched to a gene: 9. The CDR3 contains 12 residues. CDR3 residues: CSSGDSWDIQYF. Here the CDR3 DNA reads TGCAGCTCCGGGGACAGTTGGGACATTCAGTACTTC. Looking up the rest from reference TRBV29-1 and TRBJ2-4 gives the full variable domain: SAVISQKPSRDICQRGTSLTIQCQVDSQVTMMFWYRQQPGQSLTLIATANQGSEATYESGFVIDKFPISRPNLTFSTLTVSNMSPEDSSIYLCSSGDSWDIQYFGAGTRLSVL.

This clone was observed once. The V and J genes are TRBV9 and TRBJ2-1; 10 bases line up with TRBD2. The ends lost 2 bases at V and 9 bases at J; junction bases unmatched: 17. Germline V gives CDR1 SGDLS, CDR2 YYNGEE. The CDR3 totals 18 residues. The CDR3 protein is CASSVELPLAGVLSEQFF. CDR3 bases: TGTGCCAGCAGCGTGGAACTCCCTCTAGCGGGGGTGCTGAGTGAGCAGTTCTTC.

This sequence joins TRBV7-2 and TRBJ1-2; D possibly corresponds to TRBD1 (6 bases). V lost 4 bases to trimming and J lost 5 bases, with 14 bases between them. Germline CDR1 is SGHTA and CDR2 is FQGNSA. The CDR3 loop spans 14 amino acids. CDR3 nucleotide sequence: TGTGCCAGCAGCTATAGGCCAGGGGAGTATGGCTACACCTTC. This gives the protein CASSYRPGEYGYTF.

The chain carries TRBV18 and TRBJ2-7; TRBD1 matches 10 bases. Per germline, CDR1 KGHSH and CDR2 LQKENI. Germline trimming cut 2 bases from V and 7 bases from J; bases unmatched to any gene: 11. The CDR3 covers 16 residues. The CDR3 DNA is TGTGCCAGCTCACCAGCTGGGGGACAGGGGATACGGGAGCAGTACTTC. Translated: CASSPAGGQGIREQYF.